This TCR beta chain was obtained from a study of blood T cell repertoires in COVID-19. Trimming left V 0 bases short and J 3 bases short, with 9 bases between. The germline CDR1 and CDR2 sequences are LGHDT and YNNKEL (reference sequence). This CDR3 spans 14 amino acids. This table comes from immunoSEQ multiplex PCR, and its TCRdb copy is limited to in-frame clones, with some not included. The sample shows 80,000 to 100,000 clones, 74% of them seen only once. Enrolment of Seattle patients took place during active infection, and they were followed longitudinally. The specimen sequenced was peripheral blood. The origin of this receptor is a man aged 65 to 85 with COVID-19, enrolled during active disease. The chain joins TRBV3-1 (or the pseudogene TRBV3-2) to TRBJ2-7; D gene ambiguous. The CDR3, as DNA: TGTGCCAGCAGCCAAGATGCCCGCTACTACGAGCAGTACTTC. Amino acid sequence: CASSQDARYYEQYF.